A selection of T cell receptor beta chains follows, all from one sample in a study of OX40 agonist ivuxolimab in advanced cancers. Some clones are missing from TCRdb's copy, which holds only in-frame ones; the method was immunoSEQ multiplex PCR. Of around 26,000 clones listed, under 90% are singletons. The source was CD4+ or CD8+ T cells sorted from blood, collected in a trial of the OX40 agonist ivuxolimab. These receptors were obtained from an adult with an advanced solid tumor such as melanoma, head and neck, liver or kidney cancer. The CDR3 runs from the conserved cysteine through the conserved F or W. Fields, in order: J gene, D gene, V gene, clone size, CDR3 DNA, CDR3 protein. A D gene is named only where the DNA matches it firmly. The listing skips clone size in some rows; elsewhere it reads once, few, many or a size class.

j_gene: TRBJ2-3
d_gene: TRBD2
v_gene: TRBV28
abundance: few
CDR3nt: TGTGCCAGCAGACGGACTAGCGGGAGGATGGATACGCAGTATTTT
CDR3aa: CASRRTSGRMDTQYF

j_gene: TRBJ2-7
d_gene: -
v_gene: TRBV28
abundance: -
CDR3nt: TGTGCCAGCAGTTTAGGGACCGGAGGTCACGAGCAGTACTTC
CDR3aa: CASSLGTGGHEQYF

j_gene: TRBJ2-7
d_gene: -
v_gene: TRBV5-1
abundance: -
CDR3nt: TGCGCCAGCAGCTTGGATCTAGCAGACTACGAGCAGTACTTC
CDR3aa: CASSLDLADYEQYF

j_gene: TRBJ2-7
d_gene: -
v_gene: TRBV4-1
abundance: -
CDR3nt: TGCGCCAGCAGCCAGGATCAACTCTCAGAGCAGTACTTC
CDR3aa: CASSQDQLSEQYF

j_gene: TRBJ1-6
d_gene: -
v_gene: TRBV7-9
abundance: few
CDR3nt: TGTGCCAGCAGGAACCAGGATCGACCCCTCCACTTT
CDR3aa: CASRNQDRPLHF

j_gene: TRBJ1-5
d_gene: -
v_gene: TRBV16
abundance: -
CDR3nt: TGTGCCAGCAGCCTCTACGGGGGGAATCAGCCCCAGCATTTT
CDR3aa: CASSLYGGNQPQHF

j_gene: TRBJ2-3
d_gene: TRBD1
v_gene: TRBV28
abundance: -
CDR3nt: TGTGCCAGCAGTTTAGAGCAGGGGGCTGGGACAGATACGCAGTATTTT
CDR3aa: CASSLEQGAGTDTQYF

j_gene: TRBJ1-1
d_gene: TRBD1
v_gene: TRBV28
abundance: -
CDR3nt: TGTGCCAGCAGTTCACTAGACGAGGGGGCGGCGAGAACTGAAGCTTTCTTT
CDR3aa: CASSSLDEGAARTEAFF

j_gene: TRBJ2-7
d_gene: -
v_gene: TRBV9
abundance: -
CDR3nt: TGTGCCAGCAGCGGGACCACCTACGAGCAGTACTTC
CDR3aa: CASSGTTYEQYF

j_gene: TRBJ2-7
d_gene: -
v_gene: TRBV7-3
abundance: -
CDR3nt: TGTGCCAGCAGCCCCAACCCGGGTTGGGGTTACGAGCAGTACTTC
CDR3aa: CASSPNPGWGYEQYF

j_gene: TRBJ2-4
d_gene: TRBD2
v_gene: TRBV28
abundance: few
CDR3nt: TGTGCCAGCAGTTTGAAGCGGGAGGCCCATAACATTCAGTACTTC
CDR3aa: CASSLKREAHNIQYF

j_gene: TRBJ1-2
d_gene: TRBD1
v_gene: TRBV5-6
abundance: -
CDR3nt: TGTGCCAGCAGCGGACCGGGACAGGGGGAAGAAAACTATGGCTACACCTTC
CDR3aa: CASSGPGQGEENYGYTF

j_gene: TRBJ1-1
d_gene: -
v_gene: TRBV4-2
abundance: -
CDR3nt: TGTGCCAGCAGCCAAGGGTTGAGGGAACTCTATATCTCTGAAGCTTTCTTT
CDR3aa: CASSQGLRELYISEAFF

j_gene: TRBJ1-1
d_gene: -
v_gene: TRBV15
abundance: -
CDR3nt: TGTGCCACCAGCAGTAACAGGGACCTCACTGAAGCTTTCTTT
CDR3aa: CATSSNRDLTEAFF

j_gene: TRBJ2-1
d_gene: TRBD1
v_gene: TRBV28
abundance: -
CDR3nt: TGTGCCAGCAGTTCAACAGGGGAACCCTACAATGAGCAGTTCTTC
CDR3aa: CASSSTGEPYNEQFF

j_gene: TRBJ2-3
d_gene: -
v_gene: TRBV11-1
abundance: -
CDR3nt: TGTGCCAGCAGCCCCTGGAGCTATAGCACAGATACGCAGTATTTT
CDR3aa: CASSPWSYSTDTQYF

j_gene: TRBJ2-7
d_gene: TRBD1
v_gene: TRBV7-9
abundance: -
CDR3nt: TGTGCCAGCAGCCCCCCGGGACAGCCCTACTACGAGCAGTACTTC
CDR3aa: CASSPPGQPYYEQYF

j_gene: TRBJ1-5
d_gene: -
v_gene: TRBV15
abundance: once
CDR3nt: TGTGCCACCAGCAGAGATCTTGGGAGTCAGCCCCAGCATTTT
CDR3aa: CATSRDLGSQPQHF

j_gene: TRBJ2-7
d_gene: -
v_gene: TRBV29-1
abundance: once
CDR3nt: TGCAGCGTTGAAGCCCGGGGAATGACCTACGAGCAGTACTTC
CDR3aa: CSVEARGMTYEQYF

j_gene: TRBJ2-1
d_gene: TRBD1
v_gene: TRBV6-1
abundance: -
CDR3nt: TGTGCCAGCAGTGTGTTTTTGAGACAGGGCTACAATGAGCAGTTCTTC
CDR3aa: CASSVFLRQGYNEQFF

j_gene: TRBJ2-7
d_gene: -
v_gene: TRBV5-6
abundance: -
CDR3nt: TGTGCCAGCAGCCAGCAAGCGGTCTCCTACGAGCAGTACTTC
CDR3aa: CASSQQAVSYEQYF

j_gene: TRBJ2-5
d_gene: TRBD2
v_gene: TRBV6-5
abundance: few
CDR3nt: TGTGCCAGCAGTATGACTAGCGGGGGTTGGGAGACCCAGTACTTC
CDR3aa: CASSMTSGGWETQYF

j_gene: TRBJ1-5
d_gene: -
v_gene: TRBV5-6
abundance: -
CDR3nt: TGTGCCAGCAGCCCCCGGTCCAGCAATCAGCCCCAGCATTTT
CDR3aa: CASSPRSSNQPQHF

j_gene: TRBJ2-2
d_gene: -
v_gene: TRBV2
abundance: few
CDR3nt: TGTGCCAGCAACACTCTCGAGGCCGTTGGGGCCGGGGAGCTGTTTTTT
CDR3aa: CASNTLEAVGAGELFF

j_gene: TRBJ1-6
d_gene: -
v_gene: TRBV5-1
abundance: -
CDR3nt: TGCGCCAGCAGCTTGGATCTGAGCTCACCCCTCCACTTT
CDR3aa: CASSLDLSSPLHF

j_gene: TRBJ2-1
d_gene: -
v_gene: TRBV10-3
abundance: once
CDR3nt: TGTGCCATCAGTGAGTCGTTCGGGTACGGATACAATGAGCAGTTCTTC
CDR3aa: CAISESFGYGYNEQFF

j_gene: TRBJ2-1
d_gene: -
v_gene: TRBV29-1
abundance: -
CDR3nt: TGCAGCGTTTCCCCCTACTACAATGAGCAGTTCTTC
CDR3aa: CSVSPYYNEQFF

j_gene: TRBJ1-3
d_gene: -
v_gene: TRBV6-1
abundance: once
CDR3nt: TGTGCCAGCCGGACCGGAGGAAACACCATATATTTT
CDR3aa: CASRTGGNTIYF

j_gene: TRBJ2-1
d_gene: TRBD2
v_gene: TRBV5-6
abundance: -
CDR3nt: TGTGCCAGCACTGACGGGGGACTATACAATGAGCAGTTCTTC
CDR3aa: CASTDGGLYNEQFF

j_gene: TRBJ2-3
d_gene: -
v_gene: TRBV19
abundance: -
CDR3nt: TGTGCCAGTAGGGCGACGGACACAGATACGCAGTATTTT
CDR3aa: CASRATDTDTQYF

j_gene: TRBJ2-7
d_gene: -
v_gene: TRBV10-3
abundance: once
CDR3nt: TGTGCCATCAGTGTTGGGGAGAGCTACGAGCAGTACTTC
CDR3aa: CAISVGESYEQYF

j_gene: TRBJ2-6
d_gene: -
v_gene: TRBV28
abundance: -
CDR3nt: TGTGCCAGCACTCCAGGGGTTCCTGGGGCCAACGTCCTGACTTTC
CDR3aa: CASTPGVPGANVLTF

j_gene: TRBJ2-7
d_gene: -
v_gene: TRBV9
abundance: -
CDR3nt: TGTGCCAGCAGCGTAGGTGACTACTACGAGCAGTACTTC
CDR3aa: CASSVGDYYEQYF

j_gene: TRBJ2-5
d_gene: TRBD2
v_gene: TRBV15
abundance: once
CDR3nt: TGTGCCACCAGCAGAGGCGCTAGCGGGTCGCAAGAGACCCAGTACTTC
CDR3aa: CATSRGASGSQETQYF

j_gene: TRBJ2-6
d_gene: -
v_gene: TRBV2
abundance: -
CDR3nt: TGTGCCAACCTGGGGGACGGAGAAAGCTCTGGGGCCAACGTCCTGACTTTC
CDR3aa: CANLGDGESSGANVLTF

j_gene: TRBJ1-2
d_gene: -
v_gene: TRBV7-9
abundance: -
CDR3nt: TGTGCCAGCAGCTTAGAGTCGGATGGCGGCTACACCTTC
CDR3aa: CASSLESDGGYTF

j_gene: TRBJ2-5
d_gene: -
v_gene: TRBV9
abundance: -
CDR3nt: TGTGCCAGCAGCGTAGGGGTACTAGTGGAGACCCAGTACTTC
CDR3aa: CASSVGVLVETQYF

j_gene: TRBJ2-1
d_gene: -
v_gene: TRBV5-1
abundance: many
CDR3nt: TGCGCCAGCAGCTTATGGGCAGGGGCGGTCAATGAGCAGTTCTTC
CDR3aa: CASSLWAGAVNEQFF

j_gene: TRBJ2-7
d_gene: -
v_gene: TRBV4-1
abundance: medium-sized
CDR3nt: TGCGCCAGCAGCCAGGATTACGAGCAGTACTTC
CDR3aa: CASSQDYEQYF

j_gene: TRBJ1-4
d_gene: -
v_gene: TRBV5-1
abundance: -
CDR3nt: TGCGCCAGCAGCTTGTATTTCTCGGGGATAACAACTAATGAAAAACTGTTTTTT
CDR3aa: CASSLYFSGITTNEKLFF

j_gene: TRBJ2-7
d_gene: -
v_gene: TRBV11-2
abundance: -
CDR3nt: TGTGCCAGCAGCTTAGAAGGCTACGAGCAGTACTTC
CDR3aa: CASSLEGYEQYF